This record looks at one TCR beta chain sequence and its context. Its matching antigen is unknown. This entry belongs to a study of human T cells and chemical hapten exposure. Specified time point: pre-sensitization, week 0. As for treatment: therapeutic diphenylcyclopropenone sensitization with weekly scalp DPC. V lost 3 bases, J lost 5 bases, and 5 bases stayed unmatched. CDR1 and CDR2 (germline): SGHRS, YFSETQ. The CDR3 extends over 15 amino acids. TCRdb reanalysed the RACE reads using MiXCR and keeps one entry per CDR3 protein. The sample has roughly 110,000 distinct CDR3 sequences, about 12% seen once. The study, taken as a whole, reports: Significantly more large CDR3 similarity clusters arose among expanded TCRs than among controls.

This chain links TRBV5-1 with TRBJ1-6, with TRBD1 identical over 7 bases. Sequenced here: whole blood, sampled in connection with sensitization to the hapten diphenylcyclopropenone (DPC). The origin of this receptor is a woman aged 50 to 60 with alopecia areata. Some clones in this sample may be carry-over from other donors' samples. The CDR3 DNA is TGCGCCAGCAGCTCGTCGGGACAGAATAATTCACCCCTCCACTTT. Translated, it gives CASSSSGQNNSPLHF.